The 30 T cell receptor beta chains reported below all come from one sample, sequenced in a study of blood T cell repertoires in COVID-19. Sequenced by immunoSEQ multiplex PCR; TCRdb stores in-frame clones only, minus some. This sample has under 250,000 clones, with about nine tenths found just once. The sample was peripheral blood. These receptors all stem from a woman aged 60-75 years with acute or convalescent COVID-19.

In this sample, this clone turned up once. The V and J genes are TRBV19 and TRBJ2-6, with D possibly TRBD1 on 6 matching bases. With 5 bases removed from V and 2 bases from J, the gap between germline ends came to 16 bases. Germline assignment: CDR1 LNHDA and CDR2 SQIVND (reference sequence). This CDR3 is built from 17 residues. DNA of the CDR3: TGTGCCAGTAGTTCCTCCCCTCAGGGGACTGGGGCCAACGTCCTGACTTTC. This sequence encodes CASSSSPQGTGANVLTF.

V usage is TRBV7-9 and J usage is TRBJ2-5; D is perhaps TRBD2 (5 bases). The germline CDR1 and CDR2 sequences are SEHNR and FQNEAQ (reference sequence). V was trimmed by 4 bases and J by 3 bases, leaving 24 bases between them. The CDR3 has 18 amino acids. The CDR3 nucleotides read TGTGCCAGCAGCTCTAGCTGGGGTTCGGACCGCACGAAAGAGACCCAGTACTTC. The encoded protein is CASSSSWGSDRTKETQYF.

V usage is TRBV13 and J usage is TRBJ1-1, with TRBD1 as a possible D gene (6 bases). Trimming took 5 bases from V and 4 from J, leaving 11 bases between them. Per germline, CDR1 PRHDT and CDR2 FYEKMQ (reference sequence). The CDR3 totals 13 residues. The chain's CDR3 is CASSLDRLTEAFF. DNA for the CDR3: TGTGCCAGCAGCCTGGACAGACTCACTGAAGCTTTCTTT.

The genes are TRBV4-2 and TRBJ1-5; D remains unclear. There are 18 residues in the CDR3. Germline CDR1 and CDR2: LGHNA and YNFKEQ. Between the trimmed V and J ends, which lost 4 bases and 0 bases, there was a span of 19 bases. Here the CDR3 reads CASSRDLNGVGSNQPQHF. In DNA form, the CDR3 reads TGTGCCAGCAGCCGAGACCTGAACGGGGTCGGTAGCAATCAGCCCCAGCATTTT.

This chain joins TRBV3-1 (or the pseudogene TRBV3-2) and TRBJ2-7, with TRBD2 identical over 14 bases. Germline loops: CDR1 LGHDT, CDR2 YNNKEL (reference sequence). Losses at the gene ends were 5 bases for V and 7 bases for J; bases not matched to a gene: 10. This CDR3 region has 16 residues. The DNA of the CDR3 is TGTGCCAGCAGCTCGTCGACTAGCGGGAGGGCCATGGAGCAGTACTTC. It specifies CASSSSTSGRAMEQYF.

The chain carries TRBV3-1 (or the pseudogene TRBV3-2) and TRBJ2-3, with TRBD2 matching 11 bases. The germline gives CDR1 LGHDT, CDR2 YNNKEL (reference sequence). This CDR3 comprises 17 residues. Trimming cost V 0 bases and J 5 bases; bases outside gene matches: 7. CDR3 bases: TGTGCCAGCAGCCAAGAACTAGCGGGAGCGGGGGGAGATACGCAGTATTTT. Translated: CASSQELAGAGGDTQYF.

This clone was detected only once. CDR3 coding DNA: TGTGCCAGCAGCGCCCGTCGACAGGGGGACACCATATATTTT. Its translation is CASSARRQGDTIYF. V is TRBV11-2 and J is TRBJ1-3, with 9 bases lining up with TRBD1. The V gene's germline CDR1 is SGHAT and CDR2 FQNNGV. The CDR3 totals 14 residues. The trim removed 5 bases at V and 8 bases at J, leaving 7 bases unmatched.

This clone appeared a few times. The sample holds other DNA sequences that translate to the same CDR3. The CDR3 bases are TGTGCCAGCAGTCGAAAATCCGGGGGTCAGCCCCAGCATTTT. This gives the protein CASSRKSGGQPQHF. The chain couples TRBV7-4 to TRBJ1-5; the D gene is possibly TRBD1 (5 bases). The CDR3 spans 14 residues. The germline V and J ends were trimmed by 6 bases and 6 bases, with 15 bases remaining between them. Germline CDR1 and CDR2: SGHVT and SQSDAQ. The full variable domain, in which reference TRBV7-4 and TRBJ1-5 provide the parts outside the CDR3, is GAGVSQSPRYKVAKRGRDVALRCDSISGHVTLYWYRQTLGQGSEVLTYSQSDAQRDKSGRPSGRFSAERPERSVSTLKIQRTEQGDSAVYLCASSRKSGGQPQHFGDGTRLSIL.

This clone was recorded a few times. This chain links TRBV30 with TRBJ2-3; TRBD2 might be the D (5 bases). Germline lookup yields CDR1 GTSNPN and CDR2 SVGIG (reference sequence). The CDR3 is 15 amino acids. Trimming stripped 5 bases from V and 0 bases from J, with 15 bases between. The CDR3 protein is CAWGSGLGSTDTQYF. The DNA of the CDR3 is TGTGCCTGGGGGTCTGGACTGGGAAGCACAGATACGCAGTATTTT. The whole variable domain, filled in from reference TRBV30 and TRBJ2-3, reads SQTIHQWPATLVQPVGSPLSLECTVEGTSNPNLYWYRQAAGRGLQLLFYSVGIGQISSEVPQNLSASRPQDRQFILSSKKLLLSDSGFYLCAWGSGLGSTDTQYFGPGTRLTVL.

V gene TRBV15 combines with J gene TRBJ1-5; 8 nucleotides line up with TRBD1. V shed 1 base and J 6 bases; nucleotides not matched to a gene: 8. Germline V gives CDR1 LNHNV, CDR2 YYDKDF (reference sequence). The CDR3 runs to 16 residues. CDR3 residues: CATSRVVGQGGQPQHF. DNA of the CDR3: TGTGCCACCAGCAGAGTAGTCGGACAGGGTGGTCAGCCCCAGCATTTT.

The gene calls are TRBV19 and TRBJ1-2; D is possibly TRBD1 (6 bases). This CDR3 region has 14 residues. The germline V gene has CDR1 LNHDA and CDR2 SQIVND (reference sequence). Trimming pared 5 bases from V and 5 bases from J, leaving 15 bases between. The CDR3 bases are TGTGCCAGTAGTGCCCCACGGGACACGTATGGCTACACCTTC. It specifies CASSAPRDTYGYTF.

This clone was recorded only once. The chain employs TRBV5-4 and TRBJ2-2, with 9 nucleotides matching TRBD2. The trim removed 3 bases at V and 4 bases at J, leaving 7 bases unmatched. Germline CDR1 SGHNT, CDR2 YYREEE (reference sequence). This CDR3 is built from 16 residues. The chain's CDR3 is CASSSDSGSITGELFF. CDR3 coding DNA: TGTGCCAGCAGCTCAGATAGCGGGAGTATCACCGGGGAGCTGTTTTTT.

This chain joins TRBV3-1 (or the pseudogene TRBV3-2) and TRBJ2-3; tentatively, D is TRBD2 (6 bases). Germline CDR1 is LGHDT and CDR2 is YNNKEL (reference sequence). CDR3 length: 15 amino acids. V was cut by 7 bases and J by 4 bases, with 18 bases left in between. CDR3 in amino acids: CASTPYGGAPDTQYF. CDR3 in DNA: TGTGCCAGCACCCCTTACGGAGGGGCCCCAGATACGCAGTATTTT.

This chain links TRBV7-2 with TRBJ2-5, with a weak D call TRBD1 (6 bases). The CDR3 has 13 residues. The V gene lost 3 bases and the J gene lost 3 bases, with 8 bases spanning the gap. Germline V gene sequence: CDR1 SGHTA, CDR2 FQGNSA. The CDR3 here is CASSLTGKETQYF. The CDR3 bases are TGTGCCAGCAGCTTGACAGGTAAAGAGACCCAGTACTTC.

This chain connects TRBV15 to TRBJ2-1; D might be TRBD2 (6 bases). V was clipped by 5 bases and J by 5 bases, with 10 bases between them. The CDR3 has 13 amino acids. Germline-derived CDR1 and CDR2 are LNHNV and YYDKDF (reference sequence). CDR3: CATSWGVDNEQFF. CDR3 bases: TGTGCCACCAGCTGGGGGGTCGACAATGAGCAGTTCTTC.

The chain combines TRBV11-2 with TRBJ2-7; 12 bases line up with TRBD2. The CDR3 length is 17 residues. V lost 5 bases to trimming and J lost 2 bases; unmatched junction nucleotides: 10. The germline CDR1 and CDR2 sequences are SGHAT and FQNNGV. CDR3 sequence: CASSLGLAGSGPYEQYF. CDR3 nucleotide sequence: TGTGCCAGCAGCCTCGGACTAGCGGGATCCGGGCCCTACGAGCAGTACTTC. The whole variable domain, filled in from reference TRBV11-2 and TRBJ2-7, reads EAGVAQSPRYKIIEKRQSVAFWCNPISGHATLYWYQQILGQGPKLLIQFQNNGVVDDSQLPKDRFSAERLKGVDSTLKIQPAKLEDSAVYLCASSLGLAGSGPYEQYFGPGTRLTVT.

The chain combines TRBV6-5 with TRBJ2-7; 8 positions match TRBD2. V shed 10 bases, J shed 1 base, and the junction held 6 bases outside the gene matches. From germline, CDR1 is MNHEY and CDR2 SVGAGI. The CDR3 is 13 residues long. The CDR3 DNA follows: TGTGCCACACGACTAGCGAGATCCTACGAGCAGTACTTC. Encoded protein: CATRLARSYEQYF.

The chain has TRBV5-1 and TRBJ2-3, with TRBD2 identical over 7 bases. Germline V lookup: CDR1 SGHRS, CDR2 YFSETQ. This CDR3 is built from 16 residues. V shed 1 base and J 1 base; nucleotides not matched to a gene: 6. The CDR3 DNA reads as TGCGCCAGCAGCTTGTTTGGCGGGGGTGGCACAGATACGCAGTATTTT. Translation gives CASSLFGGGGTDTQYF.

This clone was seen repeatedly, ten times or more. In the same sample, other DNA sequences code for this CDR3. The chain combines TRBV19 with TRBJ2-7; 9 bases map to TRBD1. Unmatched junction bases numbered 0, after V lost 1 base and J lost 2 bases. Germline V gene data show CDR1 as LNHDA and CDR2 as SQIVND (reference sequence). The length of the CDR3 is 14 residues. CDR3 nucleotide sequence: TGTGCCAGTAGTATAGGACAGGGGGCCTACGAGCAGTACTTC. It codes for CASSIGQGAYEQYF.

The chain couples TRBV6-4 to TRBJ1-1; 7 nucleotides agree with TRBD1. V was clipped by 6 bases and J by 4 bases; unmatched bases: 5. The CDR3 length is 13 residues. Per the germline V gene, CDR1 is MRHNA and CDR2 is SNTAGT. CDR3 DNA sequence: TGTGCCAGCAGCCAAGGGGGCTTCACTGAAGCTTTCTTT. Protein sequence: CASSQGGFTEAFF.

This clone has a single count. The V call is TRBV4-2, the J call TRBJ2-3, with 11 bases fitting TRBD2. Trimming removed 0 bases from V and 2 bases from J; junction bases left unmatched: 4. The CDR3 totals 17 residues. Germline V CDR1 and CDR2: LGHNA, YNFKEQ. The CDR3 nucleotides are TGTGCCAGCAGCCAAGATACTAGCGGGAGCACCACAGATACGCAGTATTTT. This translates into CASSQDTSGSTTDTQYF.

V and J are TRBV4-1 and TRBJ2-7; TRBD2 might be the D (6 bases). The CDR3 runs to 11 residues. Trimming stripped 0 bases from V and 11 bases from J, with 8 bases between. From germline, CDR1 is MGHRA and CDR2 YSYEKL. This chain's CDR3 is CASSQEGEEYF. DNA for the CDR3: TGCGCCAGCAGCCAAGAAGGGGAGGAGTACTTC.

V usage is TRBV9 and J usage is TRBJ2-1; 9 bases are shared with TRBD2. Unmatched junction bases numbered 10, after V lost 1 base and J lost 5 bases. This CDR3 is 17 amino acids long. Germline assignment: CDR1 SGDLS and CDR2 YYNGEE. The CDR3 here is CASSVPISGSDHNEQFF. The CDR3 DNA sequence: TGTGCCAGCAGCGTACCGATTAGCGGGAGTGACCACAATGAGCAGTTCTTC. Full variable domain (remainder filled in from reference TRBV9 and TRBJ2-1): DSGVTQTPKHLITATGQRVTLRCSPRSGDLSVYWYQQSLDQGLQFLIQYYNGEERAKGNILERFSAQQFPDLHSELNLSSLELGDSALYFCASSVPISGSDHNEQFFGPGTRLTVL.

Only one count was recorded for this clone. The genes are TRBV5-1 and TRBJ1-1, with D possibly matching TRBD1 (6 bases). CDR3 length: 13 residues. Trimming cost V 4 bases and J 2 bases, with 9 bases left between them. Germline V lookup: CDR1 SGHRS, CDR2 YFSETQ. The CDR3 nucleotides read TGCGCCAGCAGCAACAGGGCAAACACTGAAGCTTTCTTT. This sequence encodes CASSNRANTEAFF.

The chain is built from TRBV18 and TRBJ2-5, with 8 bases fitting TRBD1. J gave up 1 base and V 3 bases, and 10 bases lay outside the gene matches. The V gene's germline CDR1 is KGHSH and CDR2 LQKENI. The CDR3 has 17 amino acids. The CDR3 spells CASSPRQGKGAQETQYF. CDR3 coding DNA: TGTGCCAGCTCACCTAGACAGGGGAAGGGGGCCCAAGAGACCCAGTACTTC. Using reference TRBV18 and TRBJ2-5 for the parts outside the CDR3, the full variable domain is NAGVMQNPRHLVRRRGQEARLRCSPMKGHSHVYWYRQLPEEGLKFMVYLQKENIIDESGMPKERFSAEFPKEGPSILRIQQVVRGDSAAYFCASSPRQGKGAQETQYFGPGTRLLVL.

The chain uses TRBV6-2 or TRBV6-3 and TRBJ2-4; 7 bases are shared with TRBD2. J was trimmed by 8 bases and V by 0 bases; bases with no gene match: 10. The CDR3 loop spans 16 amino acids. From germline, CDR1 is MNHEY and CDR2 SVGEGT. The DNA of the CDR3 is TGTGCCAGCAGTTACTCTCCCGGACTAGTCGGGGACATTCAGTACTTC. As protein: CASSYSPGLVGDIQYF.

This chain connects TRBV9 to TRBJ2-5, with a possible D match to TRBD1 (6 bases). Per the germline V gene, CDR1 is SGDLS and CDR2 is YYNGEE. CDR3 length equals 14 residues. The V gene lost 5 bases and the J gene lost 1 base, with 12 bases spanning the gap. The CDR3 here is CASSSDRTQETQYF. Here the CDR3 DNA reads TGTGCCAGCAGTTCAGACAGGACCCAAGAGACCCAGTACTTC.

V usage is TRBV19 and J usage is TRBJ1-6, with 9 bases matching TRBD1. The germline V gene has CDR1 LNHDA and CDR2 SQIVND (reference sequence). The V segment lost 6 bases and the J segment 12 bases; nucleotides outside the gene matches: 9. This CDR3 region has 14 residues. The CDR3: CASSPQGAGGPLHF. The CDR3 region has the DNA TGTGCCAGTAGCCCACAGGGGGCGGGAGGACCCCTCCACTTT.

This chain uses TRBV19 with TRBJ1-5; D ambiguous. Deletions cut 5 bases from V and 5 bases from J, with 16 bases between. Looked up from germline, CDR1 is LNHDA and CDR2 is SQIVND (reference sequence). The CDR3 has 15 amino acids. The CDR3 loop reads CASSPGGGIDQPQHF. Here the CDR3 DNA reads TGTGCCAGTAGTCCGGGAGGAGGGATCGATCAGCCCCAGCATTTT.

This clone was counted only a few times. The sample contains more than one DNA sequence encoding this CDR3. V gene TRBV10-1 combines with J gene TRBJ2-7; a possible D gene is TRBD2 (6 bases). The CDR3 runs to 14 residues. Trimming pared 5 bases from V and 0 bases from J, leaving 11 bases between. The V gene's germline CDR1 is WNHNN and CDR2 SYGVQD (reference sequence). The CDR3 sequence is CASSRDSSSYEQYF. CDR3 bases: TGCGCCAGCAGTAGGGACTCAAGCTCCTACGAGCAGTACTTC.